This paragraph reports one T cell receptor beta chain. This entry is derived from a study of PD-1 blockade in mismatch repair-deficient tumors. Germline V CDR1 and CDR2: MNHEY, SMNVEV (reference sequence). The CDR3 length is 16 residues. V dropped 5 bases and J dropped 0 bases, with 14 bases sitting between them. Profiling relied on immunoSEQ multiplex PCR, and the TCRdb table lists in-frame clones only, not all of them. The data contain about 68,000 clones, around 73% of them singletons. The chain links TRBV27 to TRBJ2-1; D gene ambiguous. This clonotype was obtained from an adult with mismatch repair-deficient cancer. Sequenced material: peripheral blood, taken 2 weeks after starting pembrolizumab. The CDR3 is CASSPLPRRSYNEQFF. The CDR3 bases are TGTGCCAGCAGTCCCCTCCCGAGGCGCTCCTACAATGAGCAGTTCTTC.